A selection of T cell receptor beta chains follows, all from one sample in a study of T cell repertoires in cytomegalovirus infection. TCRdb re-analysed the reads in MiXCR, keeping a single row per CDR3 protein. The sample lists about 150,000 distinct CDR3 sequences; around 32% were seen once. These receptors have no known antigen. Here the sequenced sample was CD8+ T cells from cultured PBMCs, taken from culture after CMV antigen stimulation. The source is a human donor in good health (CMV status not recorded). Some clones in this sample may be carry-over from other donors' samples. Both conserved end residues are part of each CDR3. Each record gives: V gene, J gene, clone size, D gene, CDR3 protein, CDR3 DNA. The D gene is left open where the match is weak. Only part of the rows carry a size: once, few, many, or a class if the clone is expanded.

v_call: TRBV6-1; j_call: TRBJ2-7; clone_size: few; d_call: NA; cdr3_aa: CASSDTTVSYEQYF; cdr3_nt: TGTGCCAGCAGTGATACGACGGTCTCCTACGAGCAGTACTTC
v_call: TRBV12-3/TRBV12-4; j_call: TRBJ1-4; clone_size: NA; d_call: NA; cdr3_aa: CASSLVEGRFEKLFF; cdr3_nt: TGTGCCAGCAGTTTAGTTGAGGGGCGATTTGAAAAACTGTTTTTT
v_call: TRBV3-1; j_call: TRBJ1-1; clone_size: many; d_call: NA; cdr3_aa: CASSQNLGVGTEAFF; cdr3_nt: TGTGCCAGCAGCCAGAACCTAGGGGTAGGCACTGAAGCTTTCTTT
v_call: TRBV7-9; j_call: TRBJ2-1; clone_size: few; d_call: TRBD2; cdr3_aa: CASSSLLAAPYNEQFF; cdr3_nt: TGTGCCAGCAGCTCACTACTAGCGGCGCCCTACAATGAGCAGTTCTTC
v_call: TRBV11-2; j_call: TRBJ2-3; clone_size: NA; d_call: NA; cdr3_aa: CASSSDSPWDSQYF; cdr3_nt: TGTGCCAGCAGCTCGGACAGTCCTTGGGATTCGCAGTATTTT
v_call: TRBV19; j_call: TRBJ2-3; clone_size: NA; d_call: NA; cdr3_aa: CASSMWAADTQYF; cdr3_nt: TGTGCCAGTAGTATGTGGGCAGCGGATACGCAGTATTTT
v_call: TRBV2; j_call: TRBJ1-1; clone_size: NA; d_call: NA; cdr3_aa: CASSWGGHEAFF; cdr3_nt: TGTGCCAGCAGTTGGGGAGGGCATGAAGCTTTCTTT
v_call: TRBV7-2; j_call: TRBJ1-1; clone_size: many; d_call: TRBD1; cdr3_aa: CASSPTWTGNTEAFF; cdr3_nt: TGTGCCAGCAGCCCGACCTGGACAGGGAACACTGAAGCTTTCTTT
v_call: TRBV7-6; j_call: TRBJ2-7; clone_size: NA; d_call: TRBD2; cdr3_aa: CASSLSPPQRGGYEQYF; cdr3_nt: TGTGCCAGCAGCTTAAGCCCCCCCCAGCGGGGGGGATACGAGCAGTACTTC
v_call: TRBV12-3/TRBV12-4; j_call: TRBJ1-5; clone_size: NA; d_call: TRBD1; cdr3_aa: CASSLARDRDPLSNQPQHF; cdr3_nt: TGTGCCAGCAGTTTAGCGCGGGACAGGGACCCACTAAGCAATCAGCCCCAGCATTTT
v_call: TRBV6-6; j_call: TRBJ2-3; clone_size: NA; d_call: TRBD1; cdr3_aa: CASSYAAGGSTDTQYF; cdr3_nt: TGTGCCAGCAGTTACGCGGCAGGGGGTAGCACAGATACGCAGTATTTT
v_call: TRBV7-8; j_call: TRBJ1-4; clone_size: few; d_call: NA; cdr3_aa: CASSLAMEGEKLFF; cdr3_nt: TGTGCCAGCAGCTTAGCTATGGAAGGAGAAAAACTGTTTTTT
v_call: TRBV7-2; j_call: TRBJ2-1; clone_size: many; d_call: NA; cdr3_aa: CASSSRLGGNEQFF; cdr3_nt: TGTGCCAGCAGCTCCCGACTAGGGGGGAATGAGCAGTTCTTC
v_call: TRBV2; j_call: TRBJ2-1; clone_size: few; d_call: NA; cdr3_aa: CASSVPGDPEQFF; cdr3_nt: TGTGCCAGCAGTGTCCCTGGAGATCCGGAGCAGTTCTTC
v_call: TRBV13; j_call: TRBJ1-1; clone_size: NA; d_call: NA; cdr3_aa: CASSSLGTSNTEAFF; cdr3_nt: TGTGCCAGCAGTAGTCTCGGGACTTCGAACACTGAAGCTTTCTTT
v_call: TRBV27; j_call: TRBJ2-3; clone_size: NA; d_call: TRBD1; cdr3_aa: CASSLYYGTGSMTDTQYF; cdr3_nt: TGTGCCAGCAGTTTATACTACGGGACAGGGTCCATGACAGATACGCAGTATTTT
v_call: TRBV7-9; j_call: TRBJ1-4; clone_size: NA; d_call: NA; cdr3_aa: CASSFDEKLFF; cdr3_nt: TGTGCCAGCAGCTTCGATGAAAAACTGTTTTTT
v_call: TRBV27; j_call: TRBJ2-2; clone_size: few; d_call: NA; cdr3_aa: CASRTGITGELFF; cdr3_nt: TGTGCCAGCCGCACGGGGATTACCGGGGAGCTGTTTTTT
v_call: TRBV4-2; j_call: TRBJ1-6; clone_size: NA; d_call: TRBD1; cdr3_aa: CASSLIEQGDSPLHF; cdr3_nt: TGTGCCAGCAGCCTTATAGAACAGGGGGATTCACCCCTCCACTTT
v_call: TRBV6-2/TRBV6-3; j_call: TRBJ2-1; clone_size: NA; d_call: NA; cdr3_aa: CASSRGTGSEYNEQFF; cdr3_nt: TGTGCCAGCAGCCGGGGGACGGGGTCAGAATACAATGAGCAGTTCTTC
v_call: TRBV4-1; j_call: TRBJ1-1; clone_size: NA; d_call: NA; cdr3_aa: CASSQPMGGTEAFF; cdr3_nt: TGCGCCAGCAGCCAACCGATGGGGGGAACTGAAGCTTTCTTT
v_call: TRBV12-3/TRBV12-4; j_call: TRBJ2-4; clone_size: few; d_call: NA; cdr3_aa: CASSVDRNIQYF; cdr3_nt: TGTGCCAGCAGTGTGGACAGAAACATTCAGTACTTC
v_call: TRBV19; j_call: TRBJ2-5; clone_size: NA; d_call: TRBD1; cdr3_aa: CASSIAGGAETQYF; cdr3_nt: TGTGCCAGTAGTATCGCAGGGGGAGCGGAGACCCAGTACTTC
v_call: TRBV6-6; j_call: TRBJ2-1; clone_size: NA; d_call: TRBD2; cdr3_aa: CASSFSSGVNEQFF; cdr3_nt: TGTGCCAGCAGTTTTTCTAGCGGGGTAAATGAGCAGTTCTTC
v_call: TRBV7-2; j_call: TRBJ1-2; clone_size: many; d_call: NA; cdr3_aa: CASSPRTGTYTF; cdr3_nt: TGTGCCAGCAGCCCACGGACGGGTACCTACACCTTC
v_call: TRBV19; j_call: TRBJ2-1; clone_size: few; d_call: NA; cdr3_aa: CASSVLSAPYNEQFF; cdr3_nt: TGTGCCAGTAGTGTTCTATCTGCGCCATACAATGAGCAGTTCTTC